This is a list of T cell receptor beta chains from one sample in a study of shared clonotypes between healthy human individuals. Measured with immunoSEQ multiplex PCR; TCRdb has only the in-frame clones, and not every one. The table lists more than 2 million clones, over 85% of them singletons, with approximately 1.6% in the top ten. Sequenced: naive CD8+ T cells from PBMCs. The origin of the receptors is a man younger than 35 in good health. Some clones in this sample may be carry-over from other donors' samples. Both conserved end residues are part of each CDR3. A D gene is named only where the DNA matches it firmly. Expanded clones get a size class; other rows say once, few or many, or leave the size out.

>.|TRBV7-8|TRBJ2-2|.
TGTGCCAGCAGCTTAGTAAAAGTCCAGGGCGGGGAGCTGTTTTTT
CASSLVKVQGGELFF
>TRBD2|TRBV19|TRBJ2-1|.
TGTGCCAGTAGCAGAGGGACTAGCGGGAGTATGTATGAGCAGTTCTTC
CASSRGTSGSMYEQFF
>TRBD1|TRBV4-1|TRBJ1-1|.
TGCGCCAGCAGCCAGAACAGGGGACTGAACACTGAAGCTTTCTTT
CASSQNRGLNTEAFF
>TRBD1|TRBV4-1|TRBJ2-7|.
TGCGCCAGCAGGGGACAGGGAGTCTACGAGCAGTACTTC
CASRGQGVYEQYF
>.|TRBV19|TRBJ1-1|once
TGTGCCAGTAGTATAGGCGGGGCTTACACTGAAGCTTTCTTT
CASSIGGAYTEAFF
>.|TRBV27|TRBJ2-1|.
TGTGCCAGCAGTTTAAATTGGCTGGCCCATGAGCAGTTCTTC
CASSLNWLAHEQFF
>.|TRBV10-3|TRBJ2-7|once
TGTGCCATCAGTGTGGGAGGCTCCCACGAGCAGTACTTC
CAISVGGSHEQYF
>TRBD2|TRBV12-5|TRBJ2-1|.
TGTGCTAGTGGTCCCCCCGACGGACTAGCGGGAAAGCAGTTCTTC
CASGPPDGLAGKQFF
>.|TRBV13|TRBJ2-3|.
TGTGCCAGCAGCCTAACGGCGGAGAGGGGAGATACGCAGTATTTT
CASSLTAERGDTQYF
>.|TRBV7-3|TRBJ2-7|.
TGTGCCAGCAGCTCAAGGGCAGGGTACGAGCAGTACTTC
CASSSRAGYEQYF
>.|TRBV7-8|TRBJ1-1|.
TGTGCCAGCAACCTACAGGGCATGAACACTGAAGCTTTCTTT
CASNLQGMNTEAFF
>TRBD2|TRBV2|TRBJ2-1|.
TGTGCCAGCAGTGAGGTCTGGCCGGTAGCGGGAGCCTACAATGAGCAGTTCTTC
CASSEVWPVAGAYNEQFF
>TRBD2|TRBV7-9|TRBJ2-1|.
TGTGCCAGCAGACCCACGGGAGCGGGATACAATGAGCAGTTCTTC
CASRPTGAGYNEQFF